The clone carrying this TCR beta chain was observed many times. Documented time point: newly diagnosed GD, antithyroid drugs for less than 3 months. From RNA extracted from PBMCs, the TCR library was made. This entry belongs to a study of regulatory T cells in long-lasting Graves disease. For TCR beta, libraries came from iRepertoire HTBI primers and Arm-PCR of CDR3 regions. TCRdb reprocessed the multiplex PCR reads via MiXCR and lists one record per CDR3 protein. The repertoire holds 350,000 to 500,000 distinct CDR3 sequences, around 15% seen once, with about a sixth in the top ten. Germline V gene lookup returns CDR1 LNHDA and CDR2 SQIVND (reference sequence). Germline trimming cut 3 bases from V and 4 bases from J; bases unmatched to any gene: 4. The CDR3 has 15 residues. The data were also submitted as part of a second study, on T cells in Graves' hyperthyroidism and ophthalmopathy. That source reports: It was considered stable Graves' hyperthyroidism when ophthalmopathy did not progress within 18 months. In the first-round RT-PCR of the TCR CDR3, the HTBI primer set was used.

V gene TRBV19 combines with J gene TRBJ2-5; 11 bases are shared with TRBD2. This receptor was taken from a woman aged 50 to 65 with Graves disease. Sequenced material: peripheral blood mononuclear cells (PBMCs), taken at new diagnosis, from a patient treated with antithyroid drugs. In DNA form, the CDR3 reads TGTGCCAGTAGTATTAACCTAGCGGGAGGAGAGACCCAGTACTTC. It codes for CASSINLAGGETQYF.